This T cell receptor (beta chain) emerged from a study of long-term antiretroviral therapy in people with HIV (dated by TCRdb to between 2022 and 2023). About the study as a whole: Collection of the earliest samples took place about a decade ahead of the 2015 WHO recommendation for immediate ART, at a time when ART was typically delayed until CD4 counts fell. A retrospective serial study tested whether ART initiation and durable HIV suppression were associated with changes in peripheral blood TRB repertoire composition and diversity. The cohort contributed roughly 190 cryopreserved PBMC samples from 30 adults with confirmed HIV infection, collected serially over a mean of 6 years (range 1-12). No cross-contamination during QIAcube processing turned up in test extractions that ran a monoclonal T-cell line alongside 33 polyclonal samples. About 35% of the 30 participants with HIV were female.

Looking up the germline V gene yields CDR1 SNHLY and CDR2 FYNNEI. The CDR3 runs 12 amino acids, cysteine and phenylalanine included. Solely the CDR3 DNA is kept, with 36 bases framed from the first base. Details on this clone: Its antigen remains unidentified. Its ends do not fully match the called genes, so a read error is possible.

Study-level results and caveats: Because pre-ART samples had limited cell numbers, unsorted PBMC were profiled rather than sorted CD4+ and CD8+ T cells. No data were available on ART adherence, viral resistance or therapy changes, limiting inferences about post-ART repertoire changes. Expanded TRB clones identified before ART initiation dominated the repertoire across all time points, though the dominance fluctuated and decreased in many PLHIV after ART. Owing to limited PBMC availability, only the TCR beta chain was sequenced, without alpha chain pairing. Starting ART was linked to a significant rise in TRB diversity, yet even after long-term ART the diversity remained significantly lower than in transplant donor controls. The samples were dated from about 2003 to 2018, and the ART regimens that were used may be less effective than current ART regimens. Narrower CDR3 length ranges were observed in HIV repertoires than in controls, and an antigen-experienced repertoire with only a slight naive shift after ART was suggested by the network structure.

Inclusion was restricted to participants for whom at least one PBMC sample before ART initiation and at least two post-ART samples were available. All participants with HIV were treated in the United States of America. Before DNA extraction, cryopreserved samples of about 0.9-11 million PBMC were thawed and washed. At the time of the earliest PBMC sample, participants with HIV were aged between roughly 20 and 55 years. PBMC samples from each participant spanned 1-4 timepoints before ART initiation and 2-8 timepoints after ART initiation, with a median of 7 samples. For every participant, serial HIV viral load, CD4+ T-cell count, ART history and demographic data were obtained. Genomic DNA was extracted from unsorted PBMC with a Qiagen kit on a QIAcube, with processing performed in batches of 12 samples. Sequencing of the TRB variable region was done with the immunoSEQ hsTCRB v3.0 assay at survey level resolution. The target sequencing depth for TRB was about 40,000-55,000 T-cell genomes per sample. An Illumina MiSeq with a v3 150-cycle kit was used to sequence the pooled TRB libraries. The study's own analysis went as follows. Repertoire analysis was performed in R inside a reproducible Nextflow workflow that covered QC, data transformation and analysis. LymphoSeq2, an R package for exploring AIRR-Seq data, was used to implement the custom analyses. After excluding several samples that yielded fewer than 5000 total TRB sequences, fewer than 200 HIV repertoires remained for analysis. Among the 190 or so HIV repertoires that were kept, around 60 were collected before ART initiation and over 120 were collected after ART initiation. Repertoires were downsampled to 5000 TRB nucleotide sequences, and summary statistics were averaged over 100 downsampling iterations. Only TRB sequences with CDR3 regions of at least seven amino acids were retained for analysis. Two measures captured diversity: a Shannon entropy-derived clonality score and the Gini coefficient. In the repertoire networks, any two of the top 5000 CDR3 amino acid sequences were linked whenever the two sequences differed by an edit distance of one. Antigen specificity groups and MHC restriction were predicted for TRB CDR3 amino acid sequences with GLIPH2. To flag known CMV, EBV, HIV or tissue antigen associations, CDR3 amino acid sequences were matched against VDJdb and McPAS-TCR. Pre-ART, post-ART and control groups were compared with Wilcoxon signed-rank tests and Holm-Bonferroni correction. TCRdb re-hosts the immuneACCESS table, in-frame sequences only. Its copies lack some clones; in the studies checked, an unresolved V gene accounts for under half of them, and the cause for the rest is not known. V, J and clone size are those of that table, while D and trimming were read from the DNA. The sample has around 32,000 clones on record, 85% to 90% of them singletons. The ten largest clones take up roughly 8% of the sample.

Sequences were derived from unsorted PBMCs, sampled 3.2 years before starting antiretroviral therapy. The rearranged segments are TRBV2 and TRBJ2-1, and 7 bases in between align with TRBD1. The source of this sequence is a man aged 50 or older with HIV. The DNA sequence is as follows: TGTGCCAGCACTCAGACAGGGTACGGCGAACTCTTC. Its protein product is CASTQTGYGELF.